These 27 T cell receptor beta chains originate from one sample sequenced in a study of blood T cell repertoires in COVID-19. Here immunoSEQ multiplex PCR was the method, and the copy in TCRdb shows in-frame clones only, minus some. The table shows approximately 150,000 clones, with around 83% occurring only once. The sequencing input was PBMCs or T cells enriched from blood (not recorded which). Source of these receptors: a man in his fifties who had recovered from COVID-19.

The J gene is TRBJ2-2, the V gene TRBV23-1, with 12 bases identical to TRBD2. TRBV23-1 qualifies as an ORF whose function is uncertain. This CDR3 contains 19 residues. Losses at the gene ends were 0 bases for V and 4 bases for J; bases not matched to a gene: 9. The CDR3 sequence is CASSQSLRLAGGPTGELFF. The CDR3 bases are TGCGCCAGCAGTCAATCTTTAAGGCTAGCGGGGGGGCCCACCGGGGAGCTGTTTTTT.

J is TRBJ1-1 and V is TRBV5-4; no definite D call. The CDR3 runs to 14 residues. CDR1 and CDR2 (germline): SGHNT, YYREEE (reference sequence). With 5 bases removed from V and 1 base from J, the gap between germline ends came to 12 bases. CDR3 in DNA: TGTGCCAGCAGAGAAACCAACACGAACACTGAAGCTTTCTTT. Protein: CASRETNTNTEAFF.

This chain links TRBV9 with TRBJ1-6, with a possible D match to TRBD1 (6 bases). This CDR3 has 14 residues. The germline V gene encodes CDR1 SGDLS and CDR2 YYNGEE. The V end lost 0 bases, the J end lost 7 bases, and 8 bases lay between the germline ends. The CDR3 DNA reads TGTGCCAGCAGCGTAGGGGGGGGCAATTCACCCCTCCACTTT. It is translated as CASSVGGGNSPLHF. Full variable domain (remainder filled in from reference TRBV9 and TRBJ1-6): DSGVTQTPKHLITATGQRVTLRCSPRSGDLSVYWYQQSLDQGLQFLIQYYNGEERAKGNILERFSAQQFPDLHSELNLSSLELGDSALYFCASSVGGGNSPLHFGNGTRLTVT.

The chain joins TRBV29-1 to TRBJ2-4; 10 positions agree with TRBD1. J gave up 6 bases and V 7 bases, and 6 bases lay outside the gene matches. This CDR3 is built from 13 residues. Germline CDR1 reads SQVTM; CDR2 reads ANQGSEA. The CDR3, as DNA: TGCAGCGCATGGACAGGGGGTTTAAACATTCAGTACTTC. Translating it yields CSAWTGGLNIQYF.

The rearrangement links TRBV6-5 to TRBJ2-5; the D gene is possibly TRBD1 (6 bases). Germline V gives CDR1 MNHEY, CDR2 SVGAGI. The ends were cut back, 6 bases at V and 2 bases at J, with 16 bases in the middle. CDR3 size: 15 residues. Here the CDR3 DNA reads TGTGCCAGCAGAAGACCAGGGGCGATACAAGAGACCCAGTACTTC. Protein product: CASRRPGAIQETQYF.

The chain links TRBV30 to TRBJ1-1, with TRBD1 matching 7 bases. V lost 6 bases, J lost 5 bases, and 21 bases stayed unmatched. The germline V gene has CDR1 GTSNPN and CDR2 SVGIG (reference sequence). The CDR3 sequence is 17 residues long. CDR3 sequence reads: CACPGGDRATLGTEAFF. In DNA, the CDR3 is TGTGCCTGCCCGGGGGGGGACAGAGCGACCTTGGGAACTGAAGCTTTCTTT.

V is TRBV29-1 and J is TRBJ1-6, with no clear D. The V and J ends lost 6 bases and 8 bases respectively, with 14 bases between them. CDR1 and CDR2 from the germline V gene are SQVTM and ANQGSEA. The CDR3 consists of 13 residues. This CDR3 reads CSVQEGGDSPLHF. DNA of the CDR3: TGCAGCGTCCAGGAAGGTGGTGATTCACCCCTCCACTTT.

V is TRBV12-5 and J is TRBJ2-2, with TRBD1 identical over 10 bases. The V gene's germline CDR1 is LGHNT and CDR2 FRNRAP. The V segment lost 9 bases and the J segment 4 bases; nucleotides outside the gene matches: 14. This CDR3 region has 17 residues. The CDR3 loop is CASETGGKGGGTGELFF. The CDR3 nucleotides read TGTGCTAGCGAGACAGGGGGCAAGGGGGGAGGCACCGGGGAGCTGTTTTTT.

The V and J genes are TRBV9 and TRBJ2-1, with 8 positions matching TRBD1. The CDR3 sequence is 17 residues long. Trimming removed 4 bases from V and 2 bases from J; junction bases left unmatched: 11. CDR1 SGDLS and CDR2 YYNGEE come from the germline V gene. The CDR3 region is CASSQPRDRGPYNEQFF. The CDR3 coding sequence is TGTGCCAGCAGCCAACCACGCGACAGGGGACCCTACAATGAGCAGTTCTTC.

V gene TRBV6-5 combines with J gene TRBJ1-2; 10 bases map to TRBD1. CDR3 length equals 14 residues. The trim removed 10 bases at V and 4 bases at J, leaving 9 bases unmatched. Germline values: CDR1 MNHEY, CDR2 SVGAGI. CDR3 coding DNA: TGTGCCACCCGAGGGACAGGGGCGCTCTATGGCTACACCTTC. This translates into CATRGTGALYGYTF.

The chain combines TRBV18 with TRBJ1-1; 8 nucleotides line up with TRBD1. Germline loops: CDR1 KGHSH, CDR2 LQKENI. J gave up 2 bases and V 4 bases, and 3 bases lay outside the gene matches. This CDR3 contains 14 residues. CDR3 sequence: CASSQTGVNTEAFF. Here the CDR3 DNA reads TGTGCCAGCTCACAGACAGGGGTTAACACTGAAGCTTTCTTT.

V gene TRBV10-3 combines with J gene TRBJ2-2; the D is unclear. Germline loops: CDR1 ENHRY, CDR2 SYGVKD. This CDR3 is 13 amino acids long. The V end lost 4 bases, the J end lost 6 bases, and 9 bases lay between the germline ends. The CDR3 coding sequence is TGTGCCATCAGTGGGTCACAGTCCGGGGAGCTGTTTTTT. Encoded protein: CAISGSQSGELFF.

For the CDR3, the DNA is TGTGCCAGCTCAGGGGATTATTGGGAGACCCAGTACTTC. Its protein is CASSGDYWETQYF. The chain is built from TRBV6-5 and TRBJ2-5; possibly TRBD1 for D (6 bases). V dropped 8 bases and J dropped 5 bases, with 15 bases sitting between them. The CDR3 is made up of 13 amino acids. Germline loops: CDR1 MNHEY, CDR2 SVGAGI.

The chain recombines TRBV9 with TRBJ2-5; TRBD2 aligns across 9 bases. The trim removed 0 bases at V and 5 bases at J, leaving 2 bases unmatched. Germline loops: CDR1 SGDLS, CDR2 YYNGEE. The CDR3 spans 14 residues. The CDR3 spells CASSVELAGETQYF. The CDR3 region has the DNA TGTGCCAGCAGCGTAGAACTAGCGGGTGAGACCCAGTACTTC.

This clone was seen a few times. The gene calls are TRBV30 and TRBJ2-1, with 9 bases fitting TRBD1. The germline V gene has CDR1 GTSNPN and CDR2 SVGIG (reference sequence). This CDR3 spans 14 amino acids. Trimming cost V 5 bases and J 10 bases; bases outside gene matches: 12. CDR3 amino acids: CAWAGTGLFGEQFF. CDR3 nucleotide sequence: TGTGCCTGGGCCGGGACAGGGTTATTCGGGGAGCAGTTCTTC.

The chain has TRBV7-2 and TRBJ1-1; no clear D. Germline-derived CDR1 and CDR2 are SGHTA and FQGNSA. Trimming stripped 4 bases from V and 1 base from J, with 13 bases between. The CDR3 extends over 15 amino acids. CDR3 in DNA: TGTGCCAGCAGCTATATCTGGACTCCGAACACTGAAGCTTTCTTT. It specifies CASSYIWTPNTEAFF.

V usage is TRBV9 and J usage is TRBJ2-3; 10 nucleotides align to TRBD2. The ends lost 3 bases at V and 1 base at J; junction bases unmatched: 11. In germline, CDR1 is SGDLS, CDR2 YYNGEE. The CDR3 consists of 18 residues. DNA of the CDR3: TGTGCCAGCAGCGGAGGTTATGGGACTAGCGTTGGCACAGATACGCAGTATTTT. It encodes CASSGGYGTSVGTDTQYF. Full variable domain (rest looked up from reference TRBV9 and TRBJ2-3): DSGVTQTPKHLITATGQRVTLRCSPRSGDLSVYWYQQSLDQGLQFLIQYYNGEERAKGNILERFSAQQFPDLHSELNLSSLELGDSALYFCASSGGYGTSVGTDTQYFGPGTRLTVL.

V and J are TRBV4-1 and TRBJ1-1; TRBD1 agrees at 9 bases. With 0 bases clipped from V and 3 bases from J, the junction kept 17 bases outside the gene matches. The CDR3 contains 20 residues. Per the germline V gene, CDR1 is MGHRA and CDR2 is YSYEKL. The CDR3 DNA reads TGCGCCAGCAGCCAAGATCCTGGACAGGGGCATAGTTTCACGTACACTGAAGCTTTCTTT. Amino acids: CASSQDPGQGHSFTYTEAFF.

This clone showed up just a few times. This chain links TRBV6-5 with TRBJ2-7; 9 bases agree with TRBD2. Trimming cost V 7 bases and J 1 base; bases outside gene matches: 8. The CDR3 totals 15 residues. Looked up from germline, CDR1 is MNHEY and CDR2 is SVGAGI. CDR3 residues: CASTLTAGGSYEQYF. CDR3 DNA sequence: TGTGCCAGCACTCTAACAGCGGGGGGTTCCTACGAGCAGTACTTC.

The sample holds one count of this clone. V is TRBV6-5 and J is TRBJ1-3; 7 positions match TRBD1. V shed 4 bases, J shed 0 bases, and the junction held 6 bases outside the gene matches. CDR3 size: 16 residues. Germline values: CDR1 MNHEY, CDR2 SVGAGI. This CDR3 reads CASSSWDRTSGNTIYF. DNA of the CDR3: TGTGCCAGCAGTTCGTGGGACAGAACCTCTGGAAACACCATATATTTT.

The V call is TRBV30, the J call TRBJ1-1; tentative D call: TRBD1 (6 bases). The germline V and J ends were trimmed by 3 bases and 10 bases, with 12 bases remaining between them. CDR3 length: 11 amino acids. The V gene's germline CDR1 is GTSNPN and CDR2 SVGIG (reference sequence). CDR3 bases: TGTGCCTGGAGCGGGGGGCTCGCAGCTTTCTTT. This sequence encodes CAWSGGLAAFF.

The V and J genes are TRBV27 and TRBJ1-2; 8 bases match TRBD1. Trimming at V came to 0 bases and at J to 4 bases, leaving 13 bases not matched to a gene. CDR3 length equals 18 residues. Per the germline V gene, CDR1 is MNHEY and CDR2 is SMNVEV (reference sequence). In DNA form, the CDR3 reads TGTGCCAGCAGTTTATCCGGGAAGGGGGGTACAGGGGGCTATGGCTACACCTTC. This encodes CASSLSGKGGTGGYGYTF.

Notes on this clone: Distinct nucleotide sequences in the sample also encode this CDR3. The rearrangement links TRBV18 to TRBJ1-5; D is perhaps TRBD1 (5 bases). The CDR3 runs to 15 residues. V shed 0 bases and J shed 2 bases, with 8 bases lying between them. Germline V gives CDR1 KGHSH, CDR2 LQKENI. This CDR3 reads CASSPPGGGNQPQHF. CDR3 sequence (DNA): TGTGCCAGCTCACCACCGGGGGGTGGCAATCAGCCCCAGCATTTT.

This chain connects TRBV5-1 to TRBJ2-1; TRBD2 matches 7 bases. CDR3 size: 14 residues. V lost 4 bases and J lost 4; bases outside the gene matches: 5. In germline, CDR1 is SGHRS, CDR2 YFSETQ. For the CDR3, the DNA is TGCGCCAGCAGCCCACCTAGCGGATACAATGAGCAGTTCTTC. Its translation: CASSPPSGYNEQFF. Based on the CDR3 plus reference TRBV5-1 and TRBJ2-1, the full variable domain is KAGVTQTPRYLIKTRGQQVTLSCSPISGHRSVSWYQQTPGQGLQFLFEYFSETQRNKGNFPGRFSGRQFSNSRSEMNVSTLELGDSALYLCASSPPSGYNEQFFGPGTRLTVL.

The rearrangement joins TRBV19 to TRBJ1-2; TRBD1 agrees at 8 bases. V dropped 5 bases and J dropped 7; count of bases not matched to a gene: 6. From germline, CDR1 is LNHDA and CDR2 SQIVND (reference sequence). This CDR3 comprises 13 residues. The CDR3 is CASSLLQGVGYTF. The CDR3 DNA is TGTGCCAGTAGTCTCCTACAGGGGGTTGGCTACACCTTC.

The chain carries TRBV19 and TRBJ1-1, with no clear D. V was trimmed by 5 bases and J by 3 bases, leaving 16 bases between them. The CDR3 loop spans 15 amino acids. The germline CDR1 and CDR2 sequences are LNHDA and SQIVND (reference sequence). CDR3: CASSPRRDGHTEAFF. The CDR3 DNA reads TGTGCCAGTAGTCCTCGGAGGGATGGGCACACTGAAGCTTTCTTT.

CDR3 coding DNA: TGTGCCAGCACCCCCCACGGCGGGGTTGGTGGCTACACCTTC. This gives the protein CASTPHGGVGGYTF. The chain recombines TRBV7-2 with TRBJ1-2, with unresolved D. The CDR3 runs 14 residues. Per the germline V gene, CDR1 is SGHTA and CDR2 is FQGNSA. V shed 7 bases and J shed 7 bases, with 19 bases lying between them.